This TCR beta chain originates from a study of radiotherapy plus CTLA-4 blockade in lung cancer. About the research overall: Objective response was observed in over 15% of patients, and disease control in about 30%.

V was shortened by 4 bases and J by 7 bases, with 5 bases between the two germline ends. CDR3 length: 11 amino acids. Germline V lookup: CDR1 MNHEY, CDR2 SMNVEV (reference sequence). Method: immunoSEQ multiplex PCR; TCRdb's copy keeps in-frame clones and lacks some. The sample lists roughly 75,000 clones; about four fifths were seen once. This clonotype was sampled from a human donor with non-small cell lung cancer who had stable disease on radiotherapy plus ipilimumab. This rearrangement joins TRBV27 to TRBJ2-1, with a possible D match to TRBD1 (5 bases). The sequencing here drew on peripheral blood, taken from a patient treated with radiotherapy plus ipilimumab. CDR3 region: CASSYRNEQFF. The CDR3 bases are TGTGCCAGCAGTTACAGGAATGAGCAGTTCTTC.